Below are 2 T cell receptor beta chains sequenced from a single sample in a study of blood T cell repertoires in COVID-19. Measured with immunoSEQ multiplex PCR; TCRdb has only the in-frame clones, and not every one. The sample records about 63,000 clones, about three quarters being singletons. Material: peripheral blood. The receptors were sampled from a woman of 80 years or more with acute or convalescent COVID-19.

The chain recombines TRBV2 with TRBJ2-6; tentative D call: TRBD1 (6 bases). V was cut by 5 bases and J by 0 bases, with 17 bases left in between. The CDR3 loop spans 18 amino acids. Per the germline V gene, CDR1 is SNHLY and CDR2 is FYNNEI. The CDR3 bases are TGTGCCAGCAGTTTACAGGGTCCATCCCTCTCTGGGGCCAACGTCCTGACTTTC. Residues: CASSLQGPSLSGANVLTF.

The chain has TRBV19 and TRBJ1-6; 7 bases agree with TRBD1. Losses at the gene ends were 3 bases for V and 5 bases for J; bases not matched to a gene: 1. This CDR3 region has 14 residues. The germline CDR1 and CDR2 sequences are LNHDA and SQIVND (reference sequence). This CDR3 reads CASSMGQNNSPLHF. The CDR3 coding sequence is TGTGCCAGTAGTATGGGACAGAATAATTCACCCCTCCACTTT.